A single sample gave rise to the 10 T cell receptor beta chains below, sequenced in a study of identical twins (dated by TCRdb to 2016 to 2017). To prepare the library, 5' RACE was applied. Sequencing instrument: Illumina HiSeq 2000. In-frame beta chains were kept once TCRdb had trimmed the public reads at Q25 with fastp and called clones with MiXCR. Merged by CDR3 protein, the rows form single entries marked with the most common genes and DNA. This sample is represented by 570,000 or so distinct CDR3 sequences; 7.5% to 10% of them were singletons. The ten most abundant clones make up around 3.2% of the sample. These records were also assigned to another study, of yellow fever vaccine responses in identical twins.

Material for sequencing was PBMCs. These TCRs come from a woman younger than 35 in good health.

Concerning this clonotype: One end of the junction does not line up with germline, which may come from a read error. This chain links TRBV3-1 with TRBJ2-3; 7 bases align to TRBD1. The CDR3 extends over 15 amino acids. Germline CDR1 reads LGHDT; CDR2 reads YNNKEL (reference sequence). The CDR3 loop reads CGSSQGSGGWDTQYF. The DNA for the CDR3 is TGTGGCAGCAGCCAAGGGTCAGGGGGTTGGGATACGCAGTATTTT.

The sample holds many counts of this clonotype. As DNA, the CDR3 is TGCAGTGCTAGAGATCCGATGGACAGCCTCTACGAGCAGTACTTC. This encodes CSARDPMDSLYEQYF. The rearrangement links TRBV20-1 to TRBJ2-7; TRBD1 might be the D (6 bases). V lost 0 bases to trimming and J lost 3 bases, with 15 bases between them. Germline V gives CDR1 DFQATT, CDR2 SNEGSKA (reference sequence). The CDR3 is 15 amino acids.

This clonotype has at least ten counts. This chain uses TRBV3-1 with TRBJ1-1; 7 bases are shared with TRBD1. Per germline, CDR1 LGHDT and CDR2 YNNKEL (reference sequence). V lost 3 bases and J lost 5; bases outside the gene matches: 6. The CDR3 totals 14 residues. CDR3 in amino acids: CASSQRQGGTEAFF. Here the CDR3 DNA reads TGTGCCAGCAGCCAGCGGCAGGGGGGGACTGAAGCTTTCTTT. The entire variable domain, with the rest obtained from reference TRBV3-1 and TRBJ1-1, is as follows: DTAVSQTPKYLVTQMGNDKSIKCEQNLGHDTMYWYKQDSKKFLKIMFSYNNKELIINETVPNRFSPKSPDKAHLNLHINSLELGDSAVYFCASSQRQGGTEAFFGQGTRLTVV.

The gene calls are TRBV5-1 and TRBJ1-6; tentatively, D is TRBD1 (5 bases). The CDR3 length is 13 residues. Germline V gives CDR1 SGHRS, CDR2 YFSETQ. V lost 6 bases, J lost 8 bases, and 12 bases lay in between. In nucleotides, the CDR3 is TGCGCCAGCATGCAGGGACCAGATTCACCCCTCCACTTT. It specifies CASMQGPDSPLHF.

In this sample, this clonotype turned up many times. The chain uses TRBV20-1 and TRBJ2-7; either TRBD1 or TRBD2 may supply D (5 bases each). Germline CDR1 is DFQATT and CDR2 is SNEGSKA (reference sequence). Trimming removed 6 bases at V and 4 bases at J, with 19 bases between. The CDR3 loop spans 14 amino acids. The CDR3 sequence is CSASKGAGGYEQYF. The CDR3 bases are TGCAGTGCATCAAAAGGGGCAGGAGGATACGAGCAGTACTTC.

A few counts support this clonotype. The V and J genes are TRBV15 and TRBJ2-3; 11 bases match TRBD1. The CDR3 loop spans 16 amino acids. Germline V gene lookup returns CDR1 LNHNV and CDR2 YYDKDF (reference sequence). V lost 6 bases to trimming and J lost 2 bases; unmatched junction nucleotides: 7. CDR3 DNA sequence: TGTGCCACCAGAACAGGACAGGGGGCGATCACAGATACGCAGTATTTT. Translating it yields CATRTGQGAITDTQYF.

This clonotype has a handful of counts. This chain joins TRBV7-2 and TRBJ2-1, with 9 bases identical to TRBD2. CDR3 size: 15 residues. Germline V CDR1 and CDR2: SGHTA, FQGNSA. V shed 5 bases, J shed 7 bases, and the junction held 9 bases outside the gene matches. CDR3: CASSSRGLANNEQFF. Written as DNA, the CDR3 is TGTGCCAGCAGCAGCCGGGGACTAGCCAATAATGAGCAGTTCTTC.

This clonotype was counted many times. The chain employs TRBV15 and TRBJ2-7; unclear D gene. This CDR3 comprises 13 residues. Between the trimmed V and J ends, which lost 3 bases and 4 bases, there was a span of 10 bases. Germline V CDR1 and CDR2: LNHNV, YYDKDF (reference sequence). In DNA, the CDR3 is TGTGCCACCAGCAGGGCACAGCGATACGAGCAGTACTTC. This sequence encodes CATSRAQRYEQYF.

This clonotype was found many times. The CDR3 loop is CASFRREGLSGELFF. The CDR3 bases are TGTGCCAGCTTTCGGCGGGAGGGCCTCTCCGGGGAGCTGTTTTTT. This chain joins TRBV3-1 and TRBJ2-2; 9 bases are shared with TRBD2. The germline gives CDR1 LGHDT, CDR2 YNNKEL (reference sequence). The CDR3 loop spans 15 amino acids. Trimming removed 8 bases from V and 6 bases from J; junction bases left unmatched: 10.

This clonotype has just a few counts. The chain recombines TRBV29-1 with TRBJ2-1; 10 nucleotides align to TRBD2. J lost 5 bases, V lost 5 bases, and 6 bases had no gene match. The CDR3 runs 14 residues. Germline V gene sequence: CDR1 SQVTM, CDR2 ANQGSEA. Here the CDR3 reads CSVQTSGAHNEQFF. DNA for the CDR3: TGCAGCGTTCAAACTAGCGGGGCCCACAATGAGCAGTTCTTC.